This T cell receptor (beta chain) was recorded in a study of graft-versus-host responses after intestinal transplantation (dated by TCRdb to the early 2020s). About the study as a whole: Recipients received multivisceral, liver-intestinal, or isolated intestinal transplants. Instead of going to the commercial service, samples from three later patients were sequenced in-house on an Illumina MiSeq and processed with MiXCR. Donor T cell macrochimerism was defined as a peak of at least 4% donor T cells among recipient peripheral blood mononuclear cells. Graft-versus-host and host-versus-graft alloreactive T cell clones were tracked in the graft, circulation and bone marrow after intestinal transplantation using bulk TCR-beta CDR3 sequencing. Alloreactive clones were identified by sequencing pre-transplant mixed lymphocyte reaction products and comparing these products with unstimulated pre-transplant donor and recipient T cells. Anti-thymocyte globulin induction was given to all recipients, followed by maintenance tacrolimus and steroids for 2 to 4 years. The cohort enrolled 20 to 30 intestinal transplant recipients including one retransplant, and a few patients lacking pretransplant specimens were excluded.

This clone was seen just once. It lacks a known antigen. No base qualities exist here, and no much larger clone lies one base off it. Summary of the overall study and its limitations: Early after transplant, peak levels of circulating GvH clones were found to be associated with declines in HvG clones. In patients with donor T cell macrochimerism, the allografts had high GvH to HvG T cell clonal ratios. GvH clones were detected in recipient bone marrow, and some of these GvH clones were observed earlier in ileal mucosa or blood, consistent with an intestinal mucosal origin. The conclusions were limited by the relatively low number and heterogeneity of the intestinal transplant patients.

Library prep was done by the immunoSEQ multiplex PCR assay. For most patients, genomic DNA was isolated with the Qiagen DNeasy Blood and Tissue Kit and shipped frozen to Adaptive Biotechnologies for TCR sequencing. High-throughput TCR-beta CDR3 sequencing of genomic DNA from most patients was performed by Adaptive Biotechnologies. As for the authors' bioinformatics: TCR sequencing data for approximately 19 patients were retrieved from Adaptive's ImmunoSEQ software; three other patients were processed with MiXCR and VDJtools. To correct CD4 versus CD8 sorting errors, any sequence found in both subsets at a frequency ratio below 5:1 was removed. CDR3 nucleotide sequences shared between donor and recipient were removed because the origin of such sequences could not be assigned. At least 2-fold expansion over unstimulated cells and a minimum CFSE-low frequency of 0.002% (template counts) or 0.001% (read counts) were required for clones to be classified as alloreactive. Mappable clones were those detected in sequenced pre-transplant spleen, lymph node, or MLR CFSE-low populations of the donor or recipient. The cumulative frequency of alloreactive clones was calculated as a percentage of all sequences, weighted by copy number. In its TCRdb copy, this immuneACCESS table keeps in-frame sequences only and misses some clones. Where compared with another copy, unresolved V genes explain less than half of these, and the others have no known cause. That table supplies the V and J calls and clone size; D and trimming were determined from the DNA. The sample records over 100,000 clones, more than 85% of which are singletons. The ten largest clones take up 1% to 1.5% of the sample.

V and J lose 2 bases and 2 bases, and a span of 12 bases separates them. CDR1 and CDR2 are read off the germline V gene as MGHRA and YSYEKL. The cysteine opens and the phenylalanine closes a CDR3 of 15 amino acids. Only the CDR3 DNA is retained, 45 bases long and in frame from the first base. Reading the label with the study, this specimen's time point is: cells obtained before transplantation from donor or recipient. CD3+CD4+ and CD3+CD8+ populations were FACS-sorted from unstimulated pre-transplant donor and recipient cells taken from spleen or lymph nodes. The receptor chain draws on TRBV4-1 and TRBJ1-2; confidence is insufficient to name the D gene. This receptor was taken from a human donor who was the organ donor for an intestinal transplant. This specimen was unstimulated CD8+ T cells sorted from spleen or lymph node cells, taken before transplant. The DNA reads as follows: TGCGCCAGCAGCCAATTGGCCCTGCACAACTATGGCTACACCTTC. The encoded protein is CASSQLALHNYGYTF.